The sequence of this T cell receptor (beta chain) was determined in a study of T cell repertoires in cytomegalovirus infection. Many counts were recorded for this clonotype. TCRdb re-called the reads through MiXCR, storing one row per CDR3 protein. The sample contains hundreds of thousands of distinct CDR3 sequences, 24% of which appear only once. The length of the CDR3 is 11 residues. Deletions cut 6 bases from V and 4 bases from J, with 3 bases between. CDR1 SEHNR and CDR2 FQNEAQ come from the germline V gene (reference sequence). Sequencing input: CD8+ T cells from PBMCs. The rearrangement joins TRBV7-9 to TRBJ2-2; no clear D. This clonotype originated in a human donor in good health (CMV status not recorded). Some clones in this sample may be carry-over from other donors' samples. This CDR3 is CASSRTGELFF. The CDR3 nucleotides are TGTGCCAGCAGTCGCACCGGGGAGCTGTTTTTT.